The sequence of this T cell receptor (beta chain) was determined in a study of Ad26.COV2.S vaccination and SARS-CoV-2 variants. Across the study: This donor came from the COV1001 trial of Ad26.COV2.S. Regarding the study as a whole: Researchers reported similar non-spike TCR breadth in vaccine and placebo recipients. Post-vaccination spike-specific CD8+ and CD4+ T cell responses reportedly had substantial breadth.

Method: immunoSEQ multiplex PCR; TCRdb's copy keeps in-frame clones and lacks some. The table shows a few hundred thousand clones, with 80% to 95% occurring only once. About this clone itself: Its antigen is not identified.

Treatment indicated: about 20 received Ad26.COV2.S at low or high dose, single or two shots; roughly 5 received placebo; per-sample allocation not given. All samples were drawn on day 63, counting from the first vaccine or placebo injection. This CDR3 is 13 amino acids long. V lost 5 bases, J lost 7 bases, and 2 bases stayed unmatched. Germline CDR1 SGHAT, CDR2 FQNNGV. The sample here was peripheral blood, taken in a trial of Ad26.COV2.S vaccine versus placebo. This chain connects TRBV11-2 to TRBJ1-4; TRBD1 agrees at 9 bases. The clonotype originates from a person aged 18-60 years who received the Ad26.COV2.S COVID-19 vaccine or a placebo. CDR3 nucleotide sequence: TGTGCCAGCAGCAGGGACAGGGTTGAAAAACTGTTTTTT. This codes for CASSRDRVEKLFF.